Below are 19 T cell receptor beta chains sequenced from a single sample in a study of shared clonotypes between healthy human individuals (TCRdb year 2020). Libraries were constructed by the immunoSEQ multiplex PCR assay. The immuneACCESS repertoire file appears here via TCRdb, limited to in-frame rearrangements. These files lack a portion of the clones; in checked studies, under half of the deficit traces to unresolved V genes, and the cause of the others is not known. The table for this sample lists 550,000 to 750,000 clones; around 95% of them were counted only once. Of the sample, 0.11% is held by the ten largest clones. CD8 naive samples consisted of CD45RO-negative cells that were positively selected for CCR7, yielding a CD45RA+CCR7+ population without TemRA cells. Sequenced material: naive CD8+ T cells sorted from blood. The cell subset or site label on this specimen signifies: CD45RA+CCR7+. The receptors were sampled from a woman aged 25 to 45 in good health.

The genes are TRBV10-3 and TRBJ1-1, with TRBD1 matching over 11 bases. Germline V lookup: CDR1 ENHRY, CDR2 SYGVKD. The CDR3 sequence is 13 residues long. V lost 10 bases, J lost 5 bases, and 6 bases stayed unmatched. The CDR3 loop reads CATGTGGNTEAFF. CDR3 DNA: TGTGCCACCGGGACAGGGGGGAATACTGAAGCTTTCTTT.

Only one count was recorded for this clone. J is TRBJ2-7 and V is TRBV4-1, with D perhaps assigned TRBD1 or TRBD2 (5 bases each). V was shortened by 0 bases and J by 4 bases, with 13 bases between the two germline ends. Germline V gives CDR1 MGHRA, CDR2 YSYEKL. The CDR3 has 15 residues. In DNA form, the CDR3 reads TGCGCCAGCAGCCAAGACAGGGAGATGGGTTACGAGCAGTACTTC. Translation gives CASSQDREMGYEQYF.

This chain connects TRBV7-9 to TRBJ2-3; D is unclear. The ends were cut back, 5 bases at V and 2 bases at J, with 5 bases in the middle. Germline loops: CDR1 SEHNR, CDR2 FQNEAQ (reference sequence). The CDR3 extends over 12 amino acids. In DNA form, the CDR3 reads TGTGCCAGCAGCAAACTCACAGATACGCAGTATTTT. Translated: CASSKLTDTQYF. Supplemented by reference TRBV7-9 and TRBJ2-3, the full variable domain reads DTGVSQNPRHKITKRGQNVTFRCDPISEHNRLYWYRQTLGQGPEFLTYFQNEAQLEKSRLLSDRFSAERPKGSFSTLEIQRTEQGDSAMYLCASSKLTDTQYFGPGTRLTVL.

The chain couples TRBV6-1 to TRBJ2-1, with 7 nucleotides matching TRBD2. CDR1 and CDR2 from the germline V gene are MNHNS and SASEGT. This CDR3 contains 16 residues. Trimming removed 1 base from V and 8 bases from J; junction bases left unmatched: 11. Written as DNA, the CDR3 is TGTGCCAGCAGTGAAGAAGGGTGGGAGGGCCTGGATGAGCAGTTCTTC. Translating gives CASSEEGWEGLDEQFF.

The V call is TRBV27, the J call TRBJ2-7; D ambiguous. The V end was cut by 5 bases, the J end by 0 bases, with 8 bases between. The CDR3 spans 13 residues. Germline V lookup: CDR1 MNHEY, CDR2 SMNVEV (reference sequence). The CDR3, as DNA: TGTGCCAGCAGTGTGGGGTTCTCCTACGAGCAGTACTTC. Protein product: CASSVGFSYEQYF.

This clone was observed once. This rearrangement joins TRBV7-9 to TRBJ2-1; D is perhaps TRBD2 (5 bases). The CDR3 length is 15 residues. The V end was cut by 1 base, the J end by 3 bases, with 10 bases between. The germline gives CDR1 SEHNR, CDR2 FQNEAQ (reference sequence). CDR3 in amino acids: CASSLGGPFYNEQFF. CDR3 coding DNA: TGTGCCAGCAGCTTAGGCGGGCCCTTCTACAATGAGCAGTTCTTC.

The chain combines TRBV6-6 with TRBJ1-5; unclear D gene. V lost 6 bases and J lost 1, with 13 bases in between. The CDR3 sequence is 15 residues long. Germline V gene data show CDR1 as MNHNY and CDR2 as SVGAGI (reference sequence). CDR3 nucleotides: TGTGCCAGCAGCCTATCAGATCGGAGCAATCAGCCCCAGCATTTT. It yields the protein CASSLSDRSNQPQHF.

J is TRBJ1-2 and V is TRBV19; TRBD1 might be the D (5 bases). V was trimmed by 6 bases and J by 3 bases, leaving 26 bases between them. CDR1 is LNHDA, CDR2 SQIVND, per germline (reference sequence). The length of the CDR3 is 18 residues. The CDR3 here is CASRPPRVRNERDYGYTF. The CDR3 DNA is TGTGCCAGTAGACCCCCCAGGGTTAGGAATGAGCGAGACTATGGCTACACCTTC.

CDR3: CASSPPGQEFLNTGELFF. The CDR3 DNA follows: TGCGCCAGCAGCCCTCCGGGACAGGAGTTTTTGAACACCGGGGAGCTGTTTTTT. The chain links TRBV5-1 to TRBJ2-2; 8 bases fit TRBD1. There are 18 residues in the CDR3. Germline V gene data show CDR1 as SGHRS and CDR2 as YFSETQ. J was trimmed by 1 base and V by 4 bases; bases with no gene match: 12.

V gene TRBV6-1 combines with J gene TRBJ1-2; 10 bases are shared with TRBD1. Trimming took 1 base from V and 6 from J; bases not matched to a gene: 2. The CDR3 totals 14 residues. Germline CDR1 reads MNHNS; CDR2 reads SASEGT. In DNA, the CDR3 is TGTGCCAGCAGTGAAGAGGGGACAGGGGATGGCTACACCTTC. Protein sequence: CASSEEGTGDGYTF.

V is TRBV5-6 and J is TRBJ2-5; 10 nucleotides line up with TRBD1. The length of the CDR3 is 16 residues. CDR1 is SGHDT and CDR2 is YYEEEE in the germline V gene. V was clipped by 4 bases and J by 5 bases; unmatched bases: 11. The CDR3 is CASSPGGDRGGETQYF. The CDR3 bases are TGTGCCAGCAGCCCAGGAGGGGACAGGGGCGGTGAGACCCAGTACTTC.

This rearrangement joins TRBV7-9 to TRBJ2-7; the match to TRBD1 covers 9 bases. Germline V gives CDR1 SEHNR, CDR2 FQNEAQ (reference sequence). Trimming at V came to 4 bases and at J to 6 bases, leaving 7 bases not matched to a gene. This CDR3 has 14 residues. The CDR3, as DNA: TGTGCCAGCAGCTCATGGGACAGGGAAGGCGAGCAGTACTTC. Translation gives CASSSWDREGEQYF.

The chain carries TRBV11-2 and TRBJ1-5; D is ambiguous. Germline V CDR1 and CDR2: SGHAT, FQNNGV. V was clipped by 4 bases and J by 5 bases, with 15 bases between them. This CDR3 is 15 amino acids long. The CDR3 protein is CASSSEVTGDQPQHF. CDR3 in DNA: TGTGCCAGCAGCTCCGAGGTGACGGGAGATCAGCCCCAGCATTTT.

This clone was recorded only once. This rearrangement joins TRBV9 to TRBJ1-4, with TRBD1 matching over 7 bases. The V and J ends lost 7 bases and 7 bases, in that order; junction bases with no gene match: 16. This CDR3 has 16 residues. The germline V gene encodes CDR1 SGDLS and CDR2 YYNGEE. The CDR3 region has the DNA TGTGCCAGCGCCGGAGGGGGCCGGGACCTTGGTGAAAAACTGTTTTTT. Amino acids: CASAGGGRDLGEKLFF.

The chain links TRBV7-8 to TRBJ2-1; D uncertain. The CDR3 contains 12 residues. Trimming left V 6 bases short and J 4 bases short, with 7 bases between. Germline values: CDR1 SGHVS, CDR2 FQNEAQ. CDR3 amino acids: CASSNQYNEQFF. In DNA, the CDR3 is TGTGCCAGCAGTAATCAATACAATGAGCAGTTCTTC.

The V call is TRBV19, the J call TRBJ2-7, with 7 positions matching TRBD1. The trim removed 6 bases at V and 4 bases at J, leaving 12 bases unmatched. The CDR3 is 15 residues long. Per germline, CDR1 LNHDA and CDR2 SQIVND (reference sequence). The CDR3 nucleotides read TGTGCCAGTAGCCCGTACCGGGACAGATATTACGAGCAGTACTTC. Protein product: CASSPYRDRYYEQYF.

This clone showed up just once. This rearrangement joins TRBV27 to TRBJ2-1, with 11 nucleotides matching TRBD2. Germline CDR1 is MNHEY and CDR2 is SMNVEV (reference sequence). With V trimmed by 4 bases and J by 2 bases, 7 bases remained unmatched. The CDR3 totals 17 residues. CDR3 amino acids: CASSSRLAGPTYNEQFF. The CDR3 DNA reads TGTGCCAGCAGTTCCCGACTAGCGGGACCCACCTACAATGAGCAGTTCTTC.

The chain employs TRBV7-4 and TRBJ1-1; D possibly corresponds to TRBD1 (5 bases). This CDR3 comprises 14 residues. Germline V lookup: CDR1 SGHVT, CDR2 SQSDAQ. V gave up 4 bases and J gave up 5 bases, with 14 bases separating them. The CDR3 region is CASSSGTVGTEAFF. CDR3 in DNA: TGTGCCAGCAGCTCAGGGACGGTGGGGACTGAAGCTTTCTTT.

This chain joins TRBV7-9 and TRBJ1-2; maybe TRBD1 (5 bases). CDR1 and CDR2 from the germline V gene are SEHNR and FQNEAQ (reference sequence). The CDR3 spans 17 residues. Trimming left V 0 bases short and J 2 bases short, with 16 bases between. CDR3 in amino acids: CASSLALLGADNYGYTF. The CDR3 bases are TGTGCCAGCAGCTTAGCGCTCTTAGGGGCAGACAACTATGGCTACACCTTC.